The 18 T cell receptor beta chains presented below share a single source sample, sequenced in a study of cytomegalovirus exposure and HLA in healthy donors. This PCR relied on a set of 60 Vbeta primers and 13 Jbeta primers. Assay: immunoSEQ multiplex PCR; the TCRdb copy retains only in-frame clones and omits some. This sample has roughly 100,000 clones, with 83% found just once. Sequenced material: PBMCs. The receptors stem from a man aged 18 to 30 in good health and CMV-seronegative.

The V and J genes are TRBV7-9 and TRBJ2-4, with D unclear. This CDR3 has 16 residues. Trimming stripped 1 base from V and 0 bases from J, with 10 bases between. CDR1 and CDR2 from the germline V gene are SEHNR and FQNEAQ (reference sequence). The CDR3: CASSLGAELAKNIQYF. For the CDR3, the DNA is TGTGCCAGCAGCTTAGGGGCAGAGCTAGCCAAAAACATTCAGTACTTC.

V is TRBV4-2 and J is TRBJ1-2, with 9 nucleotides matching TRBD1. Looked up from germline, CDR1 is LGHNA and CDR2 is YNFKEQ. This CDR3 is built from 15 residues. Losses at the gene ends were 0 bases for V and 5 bases for J; bases not matched to a gene: 4. CDR3 loop: CASSQDDRGGYGYTF. The CDR3 DNA reads TGTGCCAGCAGCCAAGATGACAGGGGGGGGTATGGCTACACCTTC.

The CDR3 reads CASSVGGGQAPREQFF. Written as DNA, the CDR3 is TGTGCCAGCAGCGTAGGGGGGGGACAGGCTCCCAGGGAGCAGTTCTTC. This rearrangement joins TRBV9 to TRBJ2-1, with D tentatively TRBD1 (8 bases). CDR1 and CDR2 (germline): SGDLS, YYNGEE. CDR3 length: 16 residues. Trimming removed 0 bases from V and 10 bases from J, with 20 bases in between.

The chain is built from TRBV5-1 and TRBJ1-1; TRBD1 aligns across 7 bases. The germline V gene has CDR1 SGHRS and CDR2 YFSETQ. V was clipped by 5 bases and J by 7 bases; unmatched bases: 11. CDR3 size: 14 residues. CDR3 nucleotides: TGCGCCAGCAGGGCTGACAGGGAGTTACTTGAAGCTTTCTTT. Translated, it gives CASRADRELLEAFF.

The V call is TRBV19, the J call TRBJ1-5, with a weak D call TRBD1 (6 bases). This CDR3 region has 17 residues. The V and J ends lost 2 bases and 2 bases respectively, with 16 bases between them. CDR1 is LNHDA and CDR2 is SQIVND in the germline V gene (reference sequence). CDR3 in DNA: TGTGCCAGTAGTATATTCAGGGGATCGGGGCGCAATCAGCCCCAGCATTTT. This encodes CASSIFRGSGRNQPQHF.

This clone appeared a single time. The chain links TRBV7-9 to TRBJ1-1, with a possible D match to TRBD1 (5 bases). This CDR3 is 14 amino acids long. Germline V lookup: CDR1 SEHNR, CDR2 FQNEAQ (reference sequence). V was shortened by 6 bases and J by 1 base, with 12 bases between the two germline ends. CDR3 DNA: TGTGCCAGCAGTCGGGGGGTCGGGAACACTGAAGCTTTCTTT. Amino acid sequence: CASSRGVGNTEAFF.

The J gene is TRBJ1-1, the V gene TRBV18; 7 bases fit TRBD1. From germline, CDR1 is KGHSH and CDR2 LQKENI. Trimming took 2 bases from V and 6 from J; bases not matched to a gene: 9. CDR3 size: 15 residues. The CDR3 protein is CASSPWTGGGSEAFF. CDR3 nucleotides: TGTGCCAGCTCACCATGGACAGGCGGGGGGTCTGAAGCTTTCTTT.

V usage is TRBV7-3 and J usage is TRBJ2-3; no firm D call. Germline CDR1 reads SGHTA; CDR2 reads FQGTGA. The CDR3 contains 12 residues. V was clipped by 4 bases and J by 2 bases, with 4 bases between them. CDR3 protein: CASSSYTDTQYF. CDR3 DNA sequence: TGTGCCAGCAGCTCCTACACAGATACGCAGTATTTT.

The rearrangement links TRBV5-1 to TRBJ2-7; D might be TRBD2 (6 bases). The germline V gene encodes CDR1 SGHRS and CDR2 YFSETQ. The CDR3 covers 14 residues. V lost 3 bases, J lost 5 bases, and 15 bases lay in between. The chain's CDR3 is CASSSRQRENEQYF. CDR3 DNA sequence: TGCGCCAGCAGCTCCCGACAACGGGAGAACGAGCAGTACTTC.

This sequence joins TRBV4-3 and TRBJ2-5; 7 positions agree with TRBD2. The end of the DNA fits TRBJ2-7 better, so the J call may be wrong. The CDR3 runs 18 residues. In germline, CDR1 is LGHNA, CDR2 YSLEER. The CDR3 nucleotides read TGCGCCAGCAGCCAAAGCGGTCTGACTAGTGGCGGGAGCTACGAGCAGTACTTC. This translates into CASSQSGLTSGGSYEQYF.

This rearrangement joins TRBV19 to TRBJ1-2, with D possibly TRBD1 on 6 matching bases. CDR1 is LNHDA, CDR2 SQIVND, per germline (reference sequence). With 11 bases removed from V and 3 bases from J, the gap between germline ends came to 22 bases. The CDR3 extends over 15 amino acids. Written as DNA, the CDR3 is TGTGCCTCCATCAATGCCGGGGGGCAGTACTATGGCTACACCTTC. Protein: CASINAGGQYYGYTF.

This clone has just a few counts. The rearrangement links TRBV6-5 to TRBJ2-1, with 7 positions matching TRBD1. V was clipped by 5 bases and J by 3 bases; unmatched bases: 1. CDR3 length: 13 residues. The germline V gene encodes CDR1 MNHEY and CDR2 SVGAGI. CDR3 sequence reads: CASSRQGYNEQFF. The CDR3 region has the DNA TGTGCCAGCAGTCGACAGGGCTACAATGAGCAGTTCTTC.

The genes are TRBV18 and TRBJ2-1, with D perhaps matching TRBD2 (6 bases). The CDR3 sequence is 16 residues long. Germline V gives CDR1 KGHSH, CDR2 LQKENI. V was shortened by 1 base and J by 0 bases, with 10 bases between the two germline ends. The CDR3 protein is CASSPRDFSSYNEQFF. DNA for the CDR3: TGTGCCAGCTCACCACGGGACTTCTCCTCCTACAATGAGCAGTTCTTC. Drawing the rest from reference TRBV18 and TRBJ2-1, the complete variable domain is NAGVMQNPRHLVRRRGQEARLRCSPMKGHSHVYWYRQLPEEGLKFMVYLQKENIIDESGMPKERFSAEFPKEGPSILRIQQVVRGDSAAYFCASSPRDFSSYNEQFFGPGTRLTVL.

This clone was recorded only once. The chain recombines TRBV19 with TRBJ2-7, with 9 bases fitting TRBD2. The CDR3 extends over 16 amino acids. Germline V gene data show CDR1 as LNHDA and CDR2 as SQIVND (reference sequence). V shed 3 bases and J 2 bases; nucleotides not matched to a gene: 8. CDR3 DNA sequence: TGTGCCAGTAGTATGGGGCTAGCGGGGCCCCCCTACGAGCAGTACTTC. Protein product: CASSMGLAGPPYEQYF.

V gene TRBV9 combines with J gene TRBJ1-5, with TRBD1 identical over 7 bases. Per germline, CDR1 SGDLS and CDR2 YYNGEE. Losses at the gene ends were 1 base for V and 7 bases for J; bases not matched to a gene: 5. The CDR3 covers 14 residues. CDR3 loop: CASSVSGGNQPQHF. CDR3 DNA: TGTGCCAGCAGCGTATCAGGGGGGAACCAGCCCCAGCATTTT.

A single count supports this clone. The DNA for the CDR3 is TGTGCCAGCAGCCACTTTGGCAATGAGCAGTTCTTC. The encoded protein is CASSHFGNEQFF. The chain links TRBV11-2 to TRBJ2-1; D is uncertain. The CDR3 is made up of 12 amino acids. Trimming removed 5 bases from V and 6 bases from J, with 8 bases in between. CDR1 is SGHAT, CDR2 FQNNGV, per germline.

V and J are TRBV29-1 and TRBJ1-2; D unclear. From germline, CDR1 is SQVTM and CDR2 ANQGSEA. Trimming cost V 3 bases and J 8 bases, with 7 bases left between them. This CDR3 is 10 amino acids long. CDR3 sequence: CSVDGLGYTF. CDR3 nucleotide sequence: TGCAGCGTTGATGGGCTGGGCTACACCTTC.

The CDR3 sequence is CASSVSPAGGEAFF. The CDR3 DNA sequence: TGTGCCAGCAGCGTATCCCCCGCGGGGGGTGAAGCTTTCTTT. The V call is TRBV9, the J call TRBJ1-1, with D possibly being TRBD1 (5 bases). Trimming pared 1 base from V and 7 bases from J, leaving 14 bases between. CDR3 size: 14 residues. In germline, CDR1 is SGDLS, CDR2 YYNGEE. Supplemented by reference TRBV9 and TRBJ1-1, the full variable domain reads DSGVTQTPKHLITATGQRVTLRCSPRSGDLSVYWYQQSLDQGLQFLIQYYNGEERAKGNILERFSAQQFPDLHSELNLSSLELGDSALYFCASSVSPAGGEAFFGQGTRLTVV.